A single TCR beta chain is shown here with its context. Trimming took 3 bases from V and 0 from J, leaving 8 bases between them. Germline CDR1 and CDR2: LNHDA and SQIVND (reference sequence). The CDR3 length is 14 residues. Measured with immunoSEQ multiplex PCR; TCRdb has only the in-frame clones, and not every one. The sample includes nearly 50,000 clones, about 83% seen only once; the top ten take roughly 2.1%. The data were taken from a study of blood T cell repertoires in COVID-19. As for the study in general: The cDNA or gDNA used as material had been derived from T cells, B-cell-depleted T cells, or PBMCs.

The V and J genes are TRBV19 and TRBJ1-1; maybe TRBD1 (6 bases). Material: peripheral blood. The receptor was derived from a woman between 55 and 75 years old with acute or convalescent COVID-19. Written as DNA, the CDR3 is TGTGCCAGTAGTATCACAGGGTTGAACACTGAAGCTTTCTTT. Its protein product is CASSITGLNTEAFF.